Below, 9 T cell receptor beta chains from the same sample are listed, as sequenced in a study of blood T cells in healthy people across ages. Combining a sample-barcoded 5' primer with a J-beta primer mix, a second PCR ran for roughly 6 to 12 cycles. MiXCR, run by TCRdb on the 5' RACE reads, gives a single entry per CDR3 protein. The repertoire holds over 1.5 million distinct CDR3 sequences, with around half as singletons. The sequenced sample consisted of blood. The receptor source for this set is a woman between 40 and 55 years old in good health.

The genes are TRBV2 and TRBJ2-6; 13 nucleotides match TRBD2. The ends lost 7 bases at V and 0 bases at J; junction bases unmatched: 12. CDR1 and CDR2 from the germline V gene are SNHLY and FYNNEI. This CDR3 comprises 20 residues. CDR3 coding DNA: TGTGCCAGCATAAAGCCGACTAGCGGGGGGAAAACCTCTGGGGCCAACGTCCTGACTTTC. This translates into CASIKPTSGGKTSGANVLTF.

This clonotype appeared a few times. This rearrangement joins TRBV27 to TRBJ1-5; 10 bases are a match to TRBD1. The ends lost 6 bases at V and 2 bases at J; junction bases unmatched: 10. Germline V CDR1 and CDR2: MNHEY, SMNVEV (reference sequence). The CDR3 contains 17 residues. This CDR3 reads CASSLRAGTGGNQPQHF. DNA for the CDR3: TGTGCCAGCAGCTTGCGCGCCGGGACAGGGGGCAATCAGCCCCAGCATTTT.

The rearrangement uses TRBV20-1 and TRBJ2-7, with 8 bases aligning to TRBD2. With 1 base clipped from V and 2 bases from J, the junction kept 7 bases outside the gene matches. Germline CDR1 is DFQATT and CDR2 is SNEGSKA (reference sequence). This CDR3 spans 15 amino acids. The CDR3 DNA follows: TGCAGTGCTAGAGGGGGCGGGGGGTGGACCTACGAGCAGTACTTC. Protein product: CSARGGGGWTYEQYF.

This clonotype has just a few counts. The genes are TRBV7-2 and TRBJ2-7; the D gene is possibly TRBD1 (7 bases). Germline loops: CDR1 SGHTA, CDR2 FQGNSA. Trimming took 4 bases from V and 2 from J, leaving 15 bases between them. CDR3 length: 15 residues. In nucleotides, the CDR3 is TGTGCCAGCAGCTCCTTTGGGGGGACAGCCTACGAGCAGTACTTC. This encodes CASSSFGGTAYEQYF.

A few counts support this clonotype. The J gene is TRBJ1-2, the V gene TRBV5-5; a weak D match, TRBD1 (6 bases). CDR1 is SGHKS, CDR2 YYEKEE, per germline (reference sequence). The germline V and J ends were trimmed by 6 bases and 5 bases, with 17 bases remaining between them. The CDR3 is 14 residues long. CDR3 amino acids: CASTHPQGPYGYTF. The CDR3, as DNA: TGTGCCAGCACCCACCCACAGGGACCTTATGGCTACACCTTC.

The J gene is TRBJ2-7, the V gene TRBV28, with 8 positions matching TRBD1. With V trimmed by 3 bases and J by 2 bases, 9 bases remained unmatched. The CDR3 has 16 residues. Germline CDR1 and CDR2: MDHEN and SYDVKM. CDR3 sequence: CASSFPRQGITYEQYF. The CDR3 DNA reads TGTGCCAGCAGTTTCCCCCGACAGGGGATTACCTACGAGCAGTACTTC. The variable domain in full, with the rest retrieved from reference TRBV28 and TRBJ2-7, is DVKVTQSSRYLVKRTGEKVFLECVQDMDHENMFWYRQDPGLGLRLIYFSYDVKMKEKGDIPEGYSVSREKKERFSLILESASTNQTSMYLCASSFPRQGITYEQYFGPGTRLTVT.

This clonotype was counted between two and nine times. The rearrangement uses TRBV3-1 and TRBJ2-7; 9 bases line up with TRBD1. CDR3 length: 15 residues. V lost 4 bases, J lost 2 bases, and 6 bases stayed unmatched. Looked up from germline, CDR1 is LGHDT and CDR2 is YNNKEL (reference sequence). This CDR3 reads CASSPGTGTAYEQYF. Written as DNA, the CDR3 is TGTGCCAGCAGCCCAGGGACAGGGACGGCCTACGAGCAGTACTTC.

This clonotype was observed a single time. The chain combines TRBV5-1 with TRBJ2-7; 10 nucleotides line up with TRBD2. The CDR3 is 16 residues long. The germline V gene has CDR1 SGHRS and CDR2 YFSETQ. The junction had 7 bases not matched to a gene; V was cut back by 4 bases and J by 0 bases. The CDR3 bases are TGCGCCAGCAGCCGTGGACTAGCGGAAAGCTCCTACGAGCAGTACTTC. Protein sequence: CASSRGLAESSYEQYF. The full variable domain, completed using reference TRBV5-1 and TRBJ2-7, is KAGVTQTPRYLIKTRGQQVTLSCSPISGHRSVSWYQQTPGQGLQFLFEYFSETQRNKGNFPGRFSGRQFSNSRSEMNVSTLELGDSALYLCASSRGLAESSYEQYFGPGTRLTVT.

This chain connects TRBV7-9 to TRBJ1-2; 8 bases align to TRBD1. This CDR3 comprises 14 residues. The ends lost 5 bases at V and 3 bases at J; junction bases unmatched: 5. CDR1 SEHNR and CDR2 FQNEAQ come from the germline V gene (reference sequence). This chain's CDR3 is CASSAQTGDYGYTF. The CDR3 DNA reads TGTGCCAGCAGCGCTCAGACAGGGGACTATGGCTACACCTTC.